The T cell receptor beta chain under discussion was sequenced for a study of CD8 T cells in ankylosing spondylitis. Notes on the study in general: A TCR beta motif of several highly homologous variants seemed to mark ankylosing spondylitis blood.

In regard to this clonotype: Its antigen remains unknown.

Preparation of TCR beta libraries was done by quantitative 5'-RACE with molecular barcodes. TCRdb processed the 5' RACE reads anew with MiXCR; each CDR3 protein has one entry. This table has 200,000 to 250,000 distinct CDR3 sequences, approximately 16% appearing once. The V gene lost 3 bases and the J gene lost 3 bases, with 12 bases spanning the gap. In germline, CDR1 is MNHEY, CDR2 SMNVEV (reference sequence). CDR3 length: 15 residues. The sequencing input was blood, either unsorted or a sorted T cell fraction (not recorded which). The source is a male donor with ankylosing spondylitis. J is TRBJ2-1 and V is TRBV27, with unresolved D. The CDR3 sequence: CASSFSRSYYNEQFF. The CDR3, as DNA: TGTGCCAGCAGTTTCAGTAGGAGCTACTACAATGAGCAGTTCTTC.